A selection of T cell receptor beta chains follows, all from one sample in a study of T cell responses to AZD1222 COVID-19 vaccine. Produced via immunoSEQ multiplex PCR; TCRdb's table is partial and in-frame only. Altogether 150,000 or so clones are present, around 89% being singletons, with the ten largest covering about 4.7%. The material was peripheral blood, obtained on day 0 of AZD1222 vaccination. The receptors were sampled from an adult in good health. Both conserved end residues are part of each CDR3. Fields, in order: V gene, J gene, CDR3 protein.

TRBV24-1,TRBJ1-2,CATSTGGGYTF
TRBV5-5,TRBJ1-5,CASSFRGVGNQPQHF
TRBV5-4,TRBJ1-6,CASSLDGGQNSPLHF
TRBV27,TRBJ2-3,CASSLGVRTDTQYF
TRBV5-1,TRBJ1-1,CASSFTGGLDTEAFF
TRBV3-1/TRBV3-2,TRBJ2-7,CASTAPTDRGFYEQYF
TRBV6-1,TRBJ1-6,CASSAGGGFDNSPLHF
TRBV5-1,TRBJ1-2,CASSLAGTAYGYTF
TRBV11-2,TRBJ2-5,CASSLGLSSDLQETQYF
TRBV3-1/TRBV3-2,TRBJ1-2,CASSQLGVNYGYTF
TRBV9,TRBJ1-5,CASSHGGVNQPQHF
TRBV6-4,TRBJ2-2,CASSEDRETGELFF
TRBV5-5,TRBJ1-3,CASSLEGAPGNTIYF
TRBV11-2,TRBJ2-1,CASSLDPASGRSGPFF
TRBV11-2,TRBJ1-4,CASSLVDRYSEKLFF
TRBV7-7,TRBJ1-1,CASSPWTPDWGDTEAFF
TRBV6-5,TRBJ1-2,CASSQGPHYGYTF
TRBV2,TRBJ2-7,CASSRIVSSYEQYF
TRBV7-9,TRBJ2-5,CASSFSRGETQYF
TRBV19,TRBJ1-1,CASSIGVNTEAFF